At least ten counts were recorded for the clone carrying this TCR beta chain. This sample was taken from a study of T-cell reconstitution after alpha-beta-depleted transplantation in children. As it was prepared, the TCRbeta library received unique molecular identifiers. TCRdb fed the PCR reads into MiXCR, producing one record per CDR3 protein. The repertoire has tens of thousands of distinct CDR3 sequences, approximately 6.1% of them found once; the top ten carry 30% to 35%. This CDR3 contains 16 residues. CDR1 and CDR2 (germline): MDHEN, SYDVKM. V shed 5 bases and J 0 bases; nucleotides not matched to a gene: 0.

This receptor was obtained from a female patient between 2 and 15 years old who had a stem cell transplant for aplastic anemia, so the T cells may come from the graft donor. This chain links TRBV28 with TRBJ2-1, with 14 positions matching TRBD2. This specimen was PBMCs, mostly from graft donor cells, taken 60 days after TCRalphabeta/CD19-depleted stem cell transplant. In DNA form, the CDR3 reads TGTGCCAGCAGTGGACTAGCGGGAGGCTCCTACAATGAGCAGTTCTTC. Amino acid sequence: CASSGLAGGSYNEQFF. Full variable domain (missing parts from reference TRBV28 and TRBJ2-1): DVKVTQSSRYLVKRTGEKVFLECVQDMDHENMFWYRQDPGLGLRLIYFSYDVKMKEKGDIPEGYSVSREKKERFSLILESASTNQTSMYLCASSGLAGGSYNEQFFGPGTRLTVL.